One T cell receptor (beta chain) is described in this entry. This clone is classified as medium-sized (0.01 to 0.1%). This receptor's antigen is unknown. Base quality data are lacking; no much larger clone is found one base away. The data stem from a study of graft-versus-host responses after intestinal transplantation (dated by TCRdb to the early 2020s). General notes on the study: Recipients received multivisceral, liver-intestinal, or isolated intestinal transplants. Rather than being sequenced by the commercial service, samples from a few later patients were sequenced in-house on an Illumina MiSeq and processed with MiXCR. All recipients received anti-thymocyte globulin induction followed by maintenance tacrolimus and steroids for 3 to 4 years. Alloreactive clones were identified by sequencing pre-transplant mixed lymphocyte reaction products and comparing them with unstimulated pre-transplant donor and recipient T cells. Bulk TCR-beta CDR3 sequencing was used to track graft-versus-host and host-versus-graft alloreactive T cell clones in the graft, circulation and bone marrow after intestinal transplantation. Of the roughly 25 intestinal transplant recipients enrolled in the cohort, one of whom was a retransplant, a few patients without pretransplant specimens were excluded. A peak of at least 4% donor T cells among recipient peripheral blood mononuclear cells was the definition used for donor T cell macrochimerism. Paper-wide results and their limitations: GvH clones were found in recipient bone marrow, and some of the GvH clones appeared earlier in ileal mucosa or blood, which is consistent with an intestinal mucosal origin. The conclusions were limited by the relatively low number and heterogeneity of the intestinal transplant patients. Peak levels of circulating GvH clones were associated with declines in HvG clones early after transplant. High GvH to HvG T cell clonal ratios were observed in the allografts of patients with donor T cell macrochimerism.

CDR1 and CDR2 are read off the germline V gene (reference sequence) as MNHNY and SVGAGI. The CDR3 has 15 amino acids, counting the end cysteine and phenylalanine. The DNA shown is the 45-base CDR3, in frame from base 1. Trimming takes 4 bases from V and 7 bases from J, and the germline ends sit 14 bases apart. Library preparation was by the immunoSEQ multiplex PCR assay. Adaptive Biotechnologies carried out high-throughput TCR-beta CDR3 sequencing of genomic DNA for most patients. Processing in the source paper ran as follows. Adaptive's ImmunoSEQ software supplied the TCR sequencing data for 18 patients, while MiXCR and VDJtools were used to process a few other patients. Because the origin of CDR3 nucleotide sequences shared between donor and recipient could not be assigned, those sequences were removed. Alloreactive clones required at least 2-fold expansion over unstimulated cells and minimum CFSE-low frequency of 0.002% (template counts) or 0.001% (read counts). Clones detected in sequenced pre-transplant spleen, lymph node, or MLR CFSE-low populations of the donor or recipient were defined as mappable. Cumulative frequency of alloreactive clones was calculated as a percentage of all sequences weighted by copy number. TCRdb stores this immuneACCESS table with in-frame sequences only. Part of the clones is absent; in the studies checked, under half of the shortfall reflects unresolved V genes, and no reason is known for the rest. V and J calls and clone size are those listed in that table; D and trimming were worked out from the DNA. The sample data list nearly 15,000 clones, and around three fifths of these were observed just once. The leading ten clones occupy around 13% of the sample.

To isolate intraepithelial and lamina propria lymphocytes from graft specimens, dithiothreitol, EDTA incubations and collagenase D digestion were used. Serial intestinal graft biopsy specimens collected up to 600 days after transplant underwent bulk TCR-beta sequencing. The source material was ileum tissue, sampled 524 days after transplant. The V and J genes are TRBV6-6 and TRBJ1-6; TRBD1 is perhaps the D gene, given 6 matching bases. The source is a human patient who received an intestinal transplant, so some T cells may come from the graft donor. The CDR3 here reads CASSSIGGTNSPLHF. The DNA is as follows: TGTGCCAGCAGTTCGATAGGGGGTACAAATTCACCCCTCCACTTT.